This TCR beta chain was obtained from a study of vaccination effects on CD4 cells after COVID-19. Study overall: Participants got two doses of BNT162b2 or mRNA-1273 vaccine.

Having been cultured for 9 to 11 days, the cells underwent CD4+ T cell isolation. Vaccinees lacked prior SARS-CoV-2 infection and tested negative for nucleocapsid antibodies. Half-medium exchanges with IL-2 medium took place on days 3 and 7. A remark on this clone: The target antigen is unknown.

Germline V CDR1 and CDR2: MNHEY, SMNVEV (reference sequence). This CDR3 comprises 13 residues. V was trimmed by 5 bases and J by 3 bases, leaving 11 bases between them. The study, taken as a whole, reports: Few convalescent patients and no early post-infection timepoints were included in the study.

Method: immunoSEQ multiplex PCR; TCRdb's copy keeps in-frame clones and lacks some. The repertoire includes 35,000 to 40,000 clones, about four fifths of them detected once, and about 2.9% sits in the top ten. The sample in question was CD4+ T cells from PBMCs cultured without peptide, obtained before COVID-19 vaccination. This sequence was found in a human donor who received a COVID-19 vaccine. The J gene is TRBJ2-7, the V gene TRBV27; the D gene could be TRBD1 or TRBD2 (5 bases each). This chain's CDR3 is CASSGGRHYEQYF. As DNA, the CDR3 is TGTGCCAGCAGTGGGGGACGGCACTACGAGCAGTACTTC.